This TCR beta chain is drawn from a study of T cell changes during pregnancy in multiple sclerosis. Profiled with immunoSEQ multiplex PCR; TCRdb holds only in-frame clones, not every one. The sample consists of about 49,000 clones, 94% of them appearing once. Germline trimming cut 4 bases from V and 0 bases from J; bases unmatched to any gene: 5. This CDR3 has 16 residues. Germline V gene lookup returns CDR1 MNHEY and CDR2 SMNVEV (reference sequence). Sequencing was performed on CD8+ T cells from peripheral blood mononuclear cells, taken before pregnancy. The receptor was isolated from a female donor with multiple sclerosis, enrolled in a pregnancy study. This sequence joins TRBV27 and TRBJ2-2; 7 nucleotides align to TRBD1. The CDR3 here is CASSSHDRANTGELFF. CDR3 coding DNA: TGTGCCAGCAGTTCCCACGACAGGGCGAACACCGGGGAGCTGTTTTTT.